This TCR beta chain appears in the sequencing data of a study of blood T cell repertoires in COVID-19. At the level of the study: The United States, Italy and Spain were the sources of the acute and convalescent COVID-19 samples. PBMCs, B-cell-depleted T cells, or T cells were the source of the cDNA or gDNA that made up the material.

Trimming pared 4 bases from V and 7 bases from J, leaving 15 bases between. This CDR3 region has 15 residues. Germline V gene sequence: CDR1 SGHRS, CDR2 YFSETQ. In the original workflow: Nucleated cell number was recorded as an estimate derived from reference gene primer amplification. Data came from immunoSEQ multiplex PCR; TCRdb stores just in-frame clones and leaves some out. The DNA gave D and trimming, while V, J and clone size come from that table. The table lists about 170,000 clones, approximately 83% of them singletons. Sequences were obtained from peripheral blood. J is TRBJ1-6 and V is TRBV5-1; D is unclear. The sequence was obtained from a man between 70 and 80 years old with active or convalescent COVID-19. The CDR3 is CASSLIGRENSPLHF. In DNA, the CDR3 is TGCGCCAGCAGCCTGATAGGACGGGAAAATTCACCCCTCCACTTT.